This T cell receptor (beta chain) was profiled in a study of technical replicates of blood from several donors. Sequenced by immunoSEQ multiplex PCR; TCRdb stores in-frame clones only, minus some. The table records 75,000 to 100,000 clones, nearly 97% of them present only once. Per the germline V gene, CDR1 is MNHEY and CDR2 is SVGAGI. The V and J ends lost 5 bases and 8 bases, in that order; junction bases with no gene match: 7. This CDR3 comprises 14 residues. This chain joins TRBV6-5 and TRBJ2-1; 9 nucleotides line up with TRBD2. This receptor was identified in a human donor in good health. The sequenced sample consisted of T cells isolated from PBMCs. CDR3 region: CASSPGLAPYEQFF. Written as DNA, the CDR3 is TGTGCCAGCAGTCCGGGACTAGCTCCGTATGAGCAGTTCTTC.